The entry that follows covers one TCR beta chain sequence. Which antigen it targets is not known. Per-base quality was not reported, and no clone a single base away is much larger than it. The sample comes from a study of radiation and T cells in renal cell carcinoma (dated by TCRdb to the early 2020s). About the full investigation: TCR beta sequencing covered 50 to 55 samples in total, comprising around 25 tumors and about 27 peripheral blood samples. The last blood draw occurred 4 weeks after radiation, at the same time as nephrectomy. Across all 50 or so samples, 4,016,671 unique CDR3 nucleotide sequences, encoding 2,658,974 unique CDR3 amino acid sequences, were identified.

The CDR3 numbers 15 residues from cysteine through phenylalanine. The entry retains the CDR3 DNA only, 45 bases that are in frame from base 1. Trimming removed 2 bases from V and 5 bases from J; the gene matches leave 8 bases unexplained. Looking up the germline V gene yields CDR1 MNHNS and CDR2 SASEGT. What the authors observed across the whole study: Tracking of blood repertoire dynamics stopped at less than five weeks after treatment, with no follow-up past that point. With a single-armed trial design, the study had no way to address how radiation dose or scheduling affects the TCR repertoire. Because pretreatment tumor biopsies were not available, the study could not determine whether clonotypes were already present within the tumor at baseline. Top tumor clonotypes rose in blood from baseline to 2 weeks post-radiation, then contracted by 4 weeks, suggesting transient expansion of tumor-resident clones.

This sample's time point label indicates: blood 4 weeks post-SBRT, at nephrectomy. What the treatment or condition label conveys for this sample: 15 Gy SBRT to primary tumor, nephrectomy 4 weeks later. Samples were obtained from a clinical trial, in which 15 Gy stereotactic body radiation therapy was delivered to primary renal cell carcinomas and nephrectomy was performed 4 weeks later. To track tumor-enriched clonotypes, serial peripheral blood was sampled from radiation-treated patients at baseline and at 2 weeks and 4 weeks after SBRT. Every patient's renal cell carcinoma showed clear cell pathology. Genomic DNA for TCR sequencing was prepared using the QIAamp DNA Blood Mini Kit (Qiagen). The analyses included just those samples that passed every quality control check. TCR beta libraries were generated from genomic DNA with the immunoSEQ kit, following the manufacturer's recommendations. To prepare the libraries, a first multiplex PCR with proprietary primers was run, followed by a second PCR that added unique barcodes, and a bead cleanup was done after each round. A positive control reaction and a negative control reaction, both provided in the kit, were run with every batch of samples. The final libraries underwent checking on an Agilent 4200 TapeStation D1000 ScreenTape, volumetric pooling, and quantification by qPCR. Sequencing ran on an Illumina NextSeq500 with a MidOutput 150-cycle cartridge, using 156 Read1 and 15 Index1 cycles with kit custom primers. The pooled library was loaded at approximately 1 pM, with an approximately 21% PhiX control spiked in. From the authors' description of their analysis: Vendor-processed data were analyzed in R, with a clonotype defined as all T cells sharing the same CDR3 nucleotide sequence. In the clone abundance analyses, frequencies were normalized to the 10,000 most abundant clones in each sample. Public T cell clones, which averaged fewer than five per sample, were removed prior to analysis. An abundance difference of at least 32-fold between compartments was the criterion for calling clonotypes tumor-enriched or baseline blood-enriched. A beta-binomial differential abundance model was used to identify clonotypes that expanded or contracted between blood time points. Tumor-blood repertoire similarity was measured with the Baroni-Urbani and Buser coefficient, and group comparisons used two-tailed Wilcoxon tests in R. The immuneACCESS repertoire file appears here via TCRdb, limited to in-frame rearrangements. These files lack a portion of the clones; in checked studies, under half of the deficit traces to unresolved V genes, and the cause of the others is not known. That table furnishes V, J and clone size, whereas the DNA furnished D and trimming. The sample has 120,000 to 150,000 clones on record, about 86% of them singletons. The ten largest clones take up around 17% of the sample.

This receptor was identified in a woman aged 50 to 60 with renal cell carcinoma. The chain is assembled from TRBV6-1 and TRBJ1-2; TRBD1 aligns with 7 central bases. The sequences come from blood, collected from a patient whose treatment included radiotherapy and nephrectomy. The CDR3 amino acid sequence is: CASSERGGGAYGYTF. The nucleotides read TGTGCCAGCAGTGAACGAGGAGGGGGCGCGTATGGCTACACCTTC.